The 7 T cell receptor beta chains reported below all come from one sample, sequenced in a study of cytomegalovirus exposure and HLA in healthy donors. 60 Vbeta and 13 Jbeta primers were used in PCR. The protocol was immunoSEQ multiplex PCR, while the TCRdb copy is restricted to in-frame clones and leaves out a portion. The sample lists some 160,000 clones, 86% seen once, with 1.5% to 2% in the top ten. Sample: PBMCs. These receptors came from a woman in her late teens or twenties in good health and CMV-seronegative.

V gene TRBV28 combines with J gene TRBJ2-5; a possible D gene is TRBD1 (6 bases). The germline V and J ends were trimmed by 4 bases and 4 bases, with 13 bases remaining between them. CDR1 is MDHEN, CDR2 SYDVKM, per germline. The length of the CDR3 is 14 residues. In DNA form, the CDR3 reads TGTGCCAGCAGTTCCCCCGCAGGGGTAGAGACCCAGTACTTC. Encoded protein: CASSSPAGVETQYF.

The V call is TRBV5-4, the J call TRBJ2-1; TRBD2 aligns across 12 bases. The J segment lost 8 bases and the V segment lost 0 bases, leaving 9 bases of the junction unmatched. The germline V gene has CDR1 SGHNT and CDR2 YYREEE (reference sequence). The CDR3 extends over 17 amino acids. The CDR3 reads CASSLVSSGGGRDEQFF. The CDR3 DNA is TGTGCCAGCAGCTTGGTGTCTAGCGGGGGGGGTAGGGATGAGCAGTTCTTC. Combining the CDR3 with reference TRBV5-4 and TRBJ2-1 gives the whole variable domain ETGVTQSPTHLIKTRGQQVTLRCSSQSGHNTVSWYQQALGQGPQFIFQYYREEENGRGNFPPRFSGLQFPNYSSELNVNALELDDSALYLCASSLVSSGGGRDEQFFGPGTRLTVL.

The chain employs TRBV6-1 and TRBJ1-2, with D possibly being TRBD1 (6 bases). CDR1 and CDR2 from the germline V gene are MNHNS and SASEGT. The CDR3 totals 12 residues. Trimming removed 6 bases from V and 4 bases from J, with 9 bases in between. CDR3 sequence (DNA): TGTGCCAGCAGCGGACAGCCCTATGGCTACACCTTC. Its protein is CASSGQPYGYTF.

This clone was found a few times. The V call is TRBV5-4, the J call TRBJ2-1; perhaps TRBD2 as D (6 bases). From germline, CDR1 is SGHNT and CDR2 YYREEE (reference sequence). V lost 4 bases and J lost 12, with 14 bases in between. The CDR3 has 12 amino acids. The CDR3 region has the DNA TGTGCCAGCAGCCCGAGCTCCGGGGGGCAGTTCTTC. It encodes CASSPSSGGQFF.

The sample holds one count of this clone. V gene TRBV5-1 combines with J gene TRBJ2-7; D unresolved. Germline values: CDR1 SGHRS, CDR2 YFSETQ. The CDR3 length is 12 residues. Trimming cost V 4 bases and J 1 base, with 6 bases left between them. The CDR3 is CASSVDSYEQYF. CDR3 bases: TGCGCCAGCAGCGTAGATTCCTACGAGCAGTACTTC.

The chain carries TRBV5-6 and TRBJ1-4; 10 positions agree with TRBD1. Germline V gene lookup returns CDR1 SGHDT and CDR2 YYEEEE. This CDR3 has 15 residues. V was pared by 3 bases and J by 8 bases, with 7 bases of the junction left unmatched. The CDR3 loop reads CASSSPGQGEEKLFF. CDR3 coding DNA: TGTGCCAGCAGCTCTCCCGGACAGGGGGAGGAAAAACTGTTTTTT.

The rearrangement uses TRBV5-4 and TRBJ1-2, with 7 bases identical to TRBD1. V lost 2 bases to trimming and J lost 3 bases; unmatched junction nucleotides: 4. Germline-derived CDR1 and CDR2 are SGHNT and YYREEE (reference sequence). This CDR3 comprises 14 residues. DNA of the CDR3: TGTGCCAGCAGCTTCCCTGACAGGGACTATGGCTACACCTTC. Translating it yields CASSFPDRDYGYTF.